Below, 7 T cell receptor beta chains from the same sample are listed, as sequenced in a study of cytomegalovirus exposure and HLA in healthy donors. The PCR ran on 60 Vbeta and 13 Jbeta primers. Here immunoSEQ multiplex PCR was the method, and the copy in TCRdb shows in-frame clones only, minus some. The profile shows fewer than 250,000 clones, roughly 75% of them singletons. Source material: PBMCs. Source of these receptors: a woman in her twenties or thirties in good health and CMV-seronegative.

The rearrangement links TRBV19 to TRBJ1-1; D gene unclear. The germline V gene has CDR1 LNHDA and CDR2 SQIVND (reference sequence). The CDR3 length is 13 residues. Trimming stripped 4 bases from V and 4 bases from J, with 10 bases between. The CDR3 DNA is TGTGCCAGTAGTACTGATCCGGGCACTGAAGCTTTCTTT. It translates to CASSTDPGTEAFF.

The rearrangement links TRBV18 to TRBJ2-1, with a possible D match to TRBD2 (6 bases). CDR1 KGHSH and CDR2 LQKENI come from the germline V gene. V gave up 2 bases and J gave up 8 bases, with 16 bases separating them. This CDR3 has 15 residues. This CDR3 reads CASSPGASARDEQFF. CDR3 bases: TGTGCCAGCTCACCAGGGGCTAGCGCTCGGGATGAGCAGTTCTTC.

J is TRBJ1-3 and V is TRBV5-1, with D tentatively TRBD1 (5 bases). CDR1 is SGHRS and CDR2 is YFSETQ in the germline V gene. V was clipped by 3 bases and J by 0 bases, with 13 bases between them. CDR3 size: 16 residues. The CDR3 DNA is TGCGCCAGCAGCTCTACAGGAATTAGCTCTGGAAACACCATATATTTT. It specifies CASSSTGISSGNTIYF.

The chain is built from TRBV14 and TRBJ1-2, with D unclear. From germline, CDR1 is SGHDN and CDR2 FVKESK. V lost 2 bases to trimming and J lost 3 bases, with 4 bases between them. The CDR3 totals 12 residues. The CDR3 DNA reads as TGTGCCAGCAGCCAATCGGACTATGGCTACACCTTC. It yields the protein CASSQSDYGYTF.

V usage is TRBV12-5 and J usage is TRBJ2-2; D gene ambiguous. V was pared by 3 bases and J by 0 bases, with 14 bases between. Looked up from germline, CDR1 is LGHNT and CDR2 is FRNRAP. The CDR3 has 17 residues. The CDR3 is CASGFLLAATNTGELFF. As DNA, the CDR3 is TGTGCTAGTGGTTTTCTCCTGGCGGCCACGAACACCGGGGAGCTGTTTTTT. Complete variable domain (other parts from reference TRBV12-5 and TRBJ2-2): DARVTQTPRHKVTEMGQEVTMRCQPILGHNTVFWYRQTMMQGLELLAYFRNRAPLDDSGMPKDRFSAEMPDATLATLKIQPSEPRDSAVYFCASGFLLAATNTGELFFGEGSRLTVL.

This chain uses TRBV28 with TRBJ2-3, with D possibly being TRBD2 (5 bases). The length of the CDR3 is 13 residues. CDR1 and CDR2 from the germline V gene are MDHEN and SYDVKM. The ends were cut back, 5 bases at V and 1 base at J, with 7 bases in the middle. CDR3 amino acids: CASSGGGTDTQYF. DNA of the CDR3: TGTGCCAGCAGTGGAGGTGGCACAGATACGCAGTATTTT.

This clone appeared a few times. The chain employs TRBV12-5 and TRBJ1-2; D possibly corresponds to TRBD1 (5 bases). Per germline, CDR1 LGHNT and CDR2 FRNRAP. V was cut by 1 base and J by 4 bases, with 7 bases left in between. The CDR3 sequence is 13 residues long. In DNA form, the CDR3 reads TGTGCTAGTGGTTTGGACAGGCTCTATGGCTACACCTTC. Residues: CASGLDRLYGYTF.